This passage covers 8 T cell receptor beta chains from one sample sequenced in a study of T-cell reconstitution after alpha-beta-depleted transplantation in children. Molecular barcoding with unique molecular identifiers was used for the TCRbeta library. A single record per CDR3 protein comes from TCRdb applying MiXCR to the PCR reads. The sample includes about 980,000 distinct CDR3 sequences, about 30% seen only once; the top ten take more than 25%. Sample: PBMCs, mostly from graft donor cells, taken 360 days after TCRalphabeta/CD19-depleted stem cell transplant. These receptors all come from a boy younger than two who had a stem cell transplant for SCID, so the T cells may come from the graft donor.

The rearrangement uses TRBV18 and TRBJ1-2; the match to TRBD1 covers 8 bases. CDR1 is KGHSH and CDR2 is LQKENI in the germline V gene. The CDR3 runs 17 residues. Trimming cost V 4 bases and J 1 base; bases outside gene matches: 11. The CDR3 sequence: CASSRGQGGTFNYGYTF. The CDR3 DNA reads TGTGCCAGCTCACGCGGACAGGGAGGCACGTTTAACTATGGCTACACCTTC.

This sequence joins TRBV20-1 and TRBJ2-7; D ambiguous. The CDR3 sequence is 13 residues long. Germline CDR1 is DFQATT and CDR2 is SNEGSKA (reference sequence). V was shortened by 3 bases and J by 2 bases, with 11 bases between the two germline ends. This CDR3 reads CSARLHAAYEQYF. The CDR3 DNA reads TGCAGTGCTAGGCTCCACGCAGCCTACGAGCAGTACTTC.

The genes are TRBV5-1 and TRBJ2-5, with 7 bases lining up with TRBD2. The CDR3 has 14 amino acids. Germline trimming cut 3 bases from V and 1 base from J; bases unmatched to any gene: 3. Germline V gene sequence: CDR1 SGHRS, CDR2 YFSETQ. The CDR3 loop is CASSSERGQETQYF. CDR3 nucleotide sequence: TGCGCCAGCAGCTCGGAGCGGGGCCAAGAGACCCAGTACTTC.

This clonotype was found a few times. The chain links TRBV5-1 to TRBJ2-3; 13 bases match TRBD2. The CDR3 sequence is 16 residues long. The V gene's germline CDR1 is SGHRS and CDR2 YFSETQ. Trimming took 0 bases from V and 5 from J; bases not matched to a gene: 3. The chain's CDR3 is CASSLVRTSGGDTQYF. The CDR3 DNA reads TGCGCCAGCAGCTTGGTCAGGACTAGCGGGGGAGATACGCAGTATTTT.

This clonotype has more than one count but fewer than ten. The chain joins TRBV12-3 or TRBV12-4 to TRBJ2-7, with 8 bases aligning to TRBD1. This CDR3 contains 15 residues. The ends lost 3 bases at V and 1 base at J; junction bases unmatched: 5. CDR3 DNA sequence: TGTGCCAGCAGTTTCGGACAGGGATTTTCCTACGAGCAGTACTTC. It specifies CASSFGQGFSYEQYF.

The chain is built from TRBV29-1 and TRBJ2-1; a possible D gene is TRBD1 (6 bases). Trimming took 3 bases from V and 0 from J, leaving 9 bases between them. Germline values: CDR1 SQVTM, CDR2 ANQGSEA. This CDR3 region has 14 residues. The CDR3 is CSVENRASYNEQFF. For the CDR3, the DNA is TGCAGCGTTGAGAACAGGGCCTCCTACAATGAGCAGTTCTTC.

This clonotype came up a few times. This rearrangement joins TRBV20-1 to TRBJ2-3; 9 nucleotides match TRBD2. CDR3 length: 14 amino acids. J lost 6 bases, V lost 5 bases, and 9 bases had no gene match. Germline values: CDR1 DFQATT, CDR2 SNEGSKA (reference sequence). CDR3 protein: CSARAGGLSDTQYF. In DNA, the CDR3 is TGCAGTGCTCGAGCGGGGGGTCTTTCGGATACGCAGTATTTT.

This clonotype was observed a few times. The chain carries TRBV18 and TRBJ1-2; D unclear. Germline lookup yields CDR1 KGHSH and CDR2 LQKENI. CDR3 length equals 13 residues. The V end lost 3 bases, the J end lost 5 bases, and 10 bases lay between the germline ends. The CDR3 DNA follows: TGTGCCAGCTCACCTTACACAGATTATGGCTACACCTTC. Protein sequence: CASSPYTDYGYTF.